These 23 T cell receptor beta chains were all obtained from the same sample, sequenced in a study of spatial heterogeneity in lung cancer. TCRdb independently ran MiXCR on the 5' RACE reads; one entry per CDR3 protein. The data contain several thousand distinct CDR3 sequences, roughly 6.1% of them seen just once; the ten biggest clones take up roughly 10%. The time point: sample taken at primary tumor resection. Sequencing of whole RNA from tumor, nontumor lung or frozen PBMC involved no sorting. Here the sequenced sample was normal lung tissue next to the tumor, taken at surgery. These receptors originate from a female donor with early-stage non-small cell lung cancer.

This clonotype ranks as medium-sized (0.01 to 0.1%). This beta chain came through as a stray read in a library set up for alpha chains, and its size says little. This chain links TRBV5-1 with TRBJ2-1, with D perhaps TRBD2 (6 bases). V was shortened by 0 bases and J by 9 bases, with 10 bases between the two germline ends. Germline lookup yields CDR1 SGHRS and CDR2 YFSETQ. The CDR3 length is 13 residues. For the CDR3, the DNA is TGCGCCAGCAGCTTGGGCGGGGTCGGTGAGCAGTTCTTC. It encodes CASSLGGVGEQFF.

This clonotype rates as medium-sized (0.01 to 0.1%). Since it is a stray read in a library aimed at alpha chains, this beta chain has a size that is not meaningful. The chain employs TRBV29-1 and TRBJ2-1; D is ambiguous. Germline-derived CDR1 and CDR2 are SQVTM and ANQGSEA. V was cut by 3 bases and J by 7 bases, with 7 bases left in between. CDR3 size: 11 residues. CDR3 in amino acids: CSVERRNEQFF. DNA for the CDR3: TGCAGCGTTGAGCGCAGAAATGAGCAGTTCTTC.

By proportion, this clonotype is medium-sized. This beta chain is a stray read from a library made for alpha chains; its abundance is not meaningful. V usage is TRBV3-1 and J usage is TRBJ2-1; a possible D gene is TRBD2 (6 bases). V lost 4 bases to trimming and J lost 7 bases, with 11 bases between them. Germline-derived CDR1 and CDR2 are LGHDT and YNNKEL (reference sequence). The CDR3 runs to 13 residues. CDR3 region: CASSLTTRNEQFF. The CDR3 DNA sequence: TGTGCCAGCAGCCTAACGACTAGAAATGAGCAGTTCTTC.

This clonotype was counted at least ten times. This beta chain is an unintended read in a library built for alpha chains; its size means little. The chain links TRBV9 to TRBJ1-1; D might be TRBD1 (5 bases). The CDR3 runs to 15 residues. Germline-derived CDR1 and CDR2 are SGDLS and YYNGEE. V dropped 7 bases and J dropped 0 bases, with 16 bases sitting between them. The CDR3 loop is CASGMGGGMNTEAFF. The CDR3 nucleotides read TGTGCCAGCGGAATGGGGGGTGGAATGAACACTGAAGCTTTCTTT.

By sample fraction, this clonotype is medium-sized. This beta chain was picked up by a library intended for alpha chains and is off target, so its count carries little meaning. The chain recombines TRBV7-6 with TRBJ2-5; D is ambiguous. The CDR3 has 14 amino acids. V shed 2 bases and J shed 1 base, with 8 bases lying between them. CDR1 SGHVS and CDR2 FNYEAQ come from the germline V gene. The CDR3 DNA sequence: TGTGCCAGCAGCTTATTTGCGTTCCAAGAGACCCAGTACTTC. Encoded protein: CASSLFAFQETQYF.

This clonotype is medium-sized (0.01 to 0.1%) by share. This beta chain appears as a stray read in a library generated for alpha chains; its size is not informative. CDR3 nucleotides: TGCGCCAGCAGCTCGGGGGTCACAGATACGCAGTATTTT. It yields the protein CASSSGVTDTQYF. V and J are TRBV5-1 and TRBJ2-3, with D possibly matching TRBD2 (6 bases). The CDR3 is made up of 13 amino acids. CDR1 is SGHRS, CDR2 YFSETQ, per germline. Between the trimmed V and J ends, which lost 3 bases and 2 bases, there was a span of 7 bases.

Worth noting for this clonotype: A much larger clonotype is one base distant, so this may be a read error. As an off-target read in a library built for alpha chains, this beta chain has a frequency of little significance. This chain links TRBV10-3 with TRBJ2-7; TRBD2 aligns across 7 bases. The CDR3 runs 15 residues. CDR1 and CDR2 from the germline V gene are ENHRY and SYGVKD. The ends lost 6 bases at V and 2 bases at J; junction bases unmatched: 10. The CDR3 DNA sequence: TGTGCCATCAGAGAGAGCGGGGTCGGACCCTACGAGCAGTACTTC. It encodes CAIRESGVGPYEQYF.

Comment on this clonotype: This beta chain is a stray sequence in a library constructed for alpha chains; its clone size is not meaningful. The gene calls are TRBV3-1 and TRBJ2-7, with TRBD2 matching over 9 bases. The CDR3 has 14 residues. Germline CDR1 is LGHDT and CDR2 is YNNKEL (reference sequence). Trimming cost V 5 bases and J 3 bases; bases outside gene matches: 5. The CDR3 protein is CASSKLAGVYEQYF. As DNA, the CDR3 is TGTGCCAGCAGCAAACTAGCGGGCGTCTACGAGCAGTACTTC.

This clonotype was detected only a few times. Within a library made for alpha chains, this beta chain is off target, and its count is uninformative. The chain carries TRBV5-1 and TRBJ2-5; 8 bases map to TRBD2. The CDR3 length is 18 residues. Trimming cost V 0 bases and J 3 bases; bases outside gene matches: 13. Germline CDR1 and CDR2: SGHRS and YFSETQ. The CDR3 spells CASSLAGLGRVGEETQYF. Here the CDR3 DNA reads TGCGCCAGCAGCTTGGCCGGTCTCGGGAGGGTAGGCGAAGAGACCCAGTACTTC.

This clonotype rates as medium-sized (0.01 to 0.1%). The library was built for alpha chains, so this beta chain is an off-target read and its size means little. The CDR3 protein is CASSPGGGIRDFYFTDEQFF. CDR3 in DNA: TGTGCCAGCTCACCTGGGGGGGGTATCCGGGACTTTTATTTCACCGATGAGCAGTTCTTC. The chain employs TRBV18 and TRBJ2-1; TRBD2 matches 7 bases. The germline V gene encodes CDR1 KGHSH and CDR2 LQKENI. The length of the CDR3 is 20 residues. The ends lost 3 bases at V and 8 bases at J; junction bases unmatched: 25. The variable domain in full, with the rest retrieved from reference TRBV18 and TRBJ2-1, is NAGVMQNPRHLVRRRGQEARLRCSPMKGHSHVYWYRQLPEEGLKFMVYLQKENIIDESGMPKERFSAEFPKEGPSILRIQQVVRGDSAAYFCASSPGGGIRDFYFTDEQFFGPGTRLTVL.

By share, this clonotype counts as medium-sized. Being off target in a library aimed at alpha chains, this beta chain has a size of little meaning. CDR3 in DNA: TGTGCCAGCAGTTTATATGACTTCCTAGCAGAAGCGAACACCGGGGAGCTGTTTTTT. It encodes CASSLYDFLAEANTGELFF. The chain combines TRBV28 with TRBJ2-2; D might be TRBD2 (5 bases). V dropped 1 base and J dropped 0 bases, with 18 bases sitting between them. CDR1 is MDHEN and CDR2 is SYDVKM in the germline V gene. The CDR3 loop spans 19 amino acids.

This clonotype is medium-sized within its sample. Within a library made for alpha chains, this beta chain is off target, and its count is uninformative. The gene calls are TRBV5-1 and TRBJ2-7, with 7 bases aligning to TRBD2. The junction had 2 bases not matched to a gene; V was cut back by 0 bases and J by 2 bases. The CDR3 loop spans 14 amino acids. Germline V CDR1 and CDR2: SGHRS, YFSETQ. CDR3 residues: CASSLERGTYEQYF. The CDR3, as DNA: TGCGCCAGCAGCTTGGAGCGGGGAACCTACGAGCAGTACTTC.

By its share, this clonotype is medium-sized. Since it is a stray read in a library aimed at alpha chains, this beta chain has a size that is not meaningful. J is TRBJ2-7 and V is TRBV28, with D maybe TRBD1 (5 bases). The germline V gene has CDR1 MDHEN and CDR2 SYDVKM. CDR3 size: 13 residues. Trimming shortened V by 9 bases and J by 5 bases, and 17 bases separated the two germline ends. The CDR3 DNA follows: TGTGCCAGTCTTAGAGCAGGGTTCCACGAGCAGTACTTC. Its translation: CASLRAGFHEQYF.

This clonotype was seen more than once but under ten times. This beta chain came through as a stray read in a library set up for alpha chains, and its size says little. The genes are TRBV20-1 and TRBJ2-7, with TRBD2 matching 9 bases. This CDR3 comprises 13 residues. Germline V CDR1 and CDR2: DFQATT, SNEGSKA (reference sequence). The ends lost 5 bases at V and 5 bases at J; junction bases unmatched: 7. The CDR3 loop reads CSALSGSLNEQYF. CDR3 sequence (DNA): TGCAGTGCTCTTAGCGGGAGTCTCAACGAGCAGTACTTC.

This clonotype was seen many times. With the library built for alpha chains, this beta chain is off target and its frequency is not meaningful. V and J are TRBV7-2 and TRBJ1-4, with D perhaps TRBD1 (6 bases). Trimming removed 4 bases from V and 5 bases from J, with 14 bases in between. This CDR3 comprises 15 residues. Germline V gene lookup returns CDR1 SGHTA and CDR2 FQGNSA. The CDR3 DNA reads TGTGCCAGCAGCTCTCAGGGGTCCCACAATGAAAAACTGTTTTTT. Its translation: CASSSQGSHNEKLFF.

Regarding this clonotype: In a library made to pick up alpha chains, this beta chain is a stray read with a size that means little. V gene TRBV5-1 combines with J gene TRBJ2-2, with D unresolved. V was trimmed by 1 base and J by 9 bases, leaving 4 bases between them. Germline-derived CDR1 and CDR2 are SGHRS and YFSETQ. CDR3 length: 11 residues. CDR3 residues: CASSLNRELFF. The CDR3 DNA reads TGCGCCAGCAGCTTGAACCGGGAGCTGTTTTTT.

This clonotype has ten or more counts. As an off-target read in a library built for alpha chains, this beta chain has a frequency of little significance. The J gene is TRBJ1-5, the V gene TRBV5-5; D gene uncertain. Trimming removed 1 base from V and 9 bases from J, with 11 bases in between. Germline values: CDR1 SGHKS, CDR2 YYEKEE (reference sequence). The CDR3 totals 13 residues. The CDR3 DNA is TGTGCCAGCAGCTTGTCCGTCGTGGGGCCCCAGCATTTT. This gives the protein CASSLSVVGPQHF. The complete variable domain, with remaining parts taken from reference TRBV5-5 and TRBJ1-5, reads DAGVTQSPTHLIKTRGQQVTLRCSPISGHKSVSWYQQVLGQGPQFIFQYYEKEERGRGNFPDRFSARQFPNYSSELNVNALLLGDSALYLCASSLSVVGPQHFGDGTRLSIL.

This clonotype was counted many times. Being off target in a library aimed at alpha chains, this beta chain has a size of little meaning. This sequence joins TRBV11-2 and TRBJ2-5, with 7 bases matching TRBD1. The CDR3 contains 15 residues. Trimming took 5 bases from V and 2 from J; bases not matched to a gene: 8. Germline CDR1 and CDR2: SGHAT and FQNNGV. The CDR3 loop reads CASSQGVKRQETQYF. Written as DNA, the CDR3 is TGTGCCAGCAGCCAGGGGGTTAAACGGCAAGAGACCCAGTACTTC.

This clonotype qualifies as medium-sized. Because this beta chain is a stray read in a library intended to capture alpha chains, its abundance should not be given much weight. CDR3 nucleotide sequence: TGTGCCAGCAGCGTGACGGACAGGAGCTCCTACGAGCAGTACTTC. Its translation is CASSVTDRSSYEQYF. This chain joins TRBV9 and TRBJ2-7, with TRBD1 matching over 7 bases. Germline CDR1 SGDLS, CDR2 YYNGEE. This CDR3 spans 15 amino acids. V gave up 2 bases and J gave up 0 bases; unmatched junction bases: 5.

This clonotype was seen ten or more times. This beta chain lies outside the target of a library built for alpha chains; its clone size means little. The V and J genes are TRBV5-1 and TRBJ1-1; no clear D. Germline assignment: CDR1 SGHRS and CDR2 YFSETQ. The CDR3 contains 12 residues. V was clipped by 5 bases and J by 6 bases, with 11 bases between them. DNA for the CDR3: TGCGCCAGCAGGGGCGTAAACGCTGAAGCTTTCTTT. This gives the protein CASRGVNAEAFF.

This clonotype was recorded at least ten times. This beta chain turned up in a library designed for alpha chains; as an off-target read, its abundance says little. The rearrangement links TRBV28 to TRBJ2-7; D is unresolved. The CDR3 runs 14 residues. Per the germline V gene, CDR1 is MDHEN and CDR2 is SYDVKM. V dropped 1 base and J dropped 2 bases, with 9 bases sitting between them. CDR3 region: CASSLSIGTYEQYF. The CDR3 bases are TGTGCCAGCAGTTTATCCATAGGGACCTACGAGCAGTACTTC.

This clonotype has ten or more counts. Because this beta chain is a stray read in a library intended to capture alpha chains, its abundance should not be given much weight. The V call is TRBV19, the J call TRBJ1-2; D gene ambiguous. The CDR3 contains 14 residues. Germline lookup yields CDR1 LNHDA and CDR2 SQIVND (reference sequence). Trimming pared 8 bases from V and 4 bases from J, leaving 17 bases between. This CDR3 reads CASRHFRDGYGYTF. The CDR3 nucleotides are TGTGCCAGTCGGCACTTTCGGGATGGCTATGGCTACACCTTC.

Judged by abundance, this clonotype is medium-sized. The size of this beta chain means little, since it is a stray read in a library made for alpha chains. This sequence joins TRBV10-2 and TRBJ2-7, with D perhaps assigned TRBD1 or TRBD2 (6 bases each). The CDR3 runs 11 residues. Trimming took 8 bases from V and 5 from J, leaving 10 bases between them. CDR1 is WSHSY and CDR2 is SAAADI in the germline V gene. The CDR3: CASGGGNEQYF. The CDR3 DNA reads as TGCGCCAGCGGAGGGGGGAACGAGCAGTACTTC.